This T cell receptor beta chain was identified in a study of cytomegalovirus exposure and HLA in healthy donors. Study details: Membership in the Caucasian-associated ancestry cluster was found for about 80% of almost 400 genotyped donors. Study conclusions and caveats: In a later analysis, TCR beta V- and J-gene trimming was associated with a missense DCLRE1C variant. There were a few CMV-associated chains whose specificity for CMV antigens was confirmed in vitro.

CDR3 length equals 12 residues. Germline V gene data show CDR1 as SGDLS and CDR2 as YYNGEE. The V gene lost 4 bases and the J gene lost 11 bases, with 15 bases spanning the gap. This clone appeared a single time. Its antigen is not identified. PCR was performed using 60 Vbeta and 13 Jbeta primers. Under the authors' procedure: In a later analysis, about 11 million of 60 million to 80 million unique beta chains occurred in at least two donors. Assay used: immunoSEQ multiplex PCR; TCRdb lists only in-frame clones, some missing. That table furnishes V, J and clone size, whereas the DNA furnished D and trimming. The sample holds some 130,000 clones; around 75% are singletons and the top ten take around 3.1%.

The specimen was PBMCs. The TCR originated in a man in his forties or fifties in good health and CMV-seronegative. This chain uses TRBV9 with TRBJ1-1; possible D gene TRBD1, 5 bases. CDR3 in DNA: TGTGCCAGCAGCCCAGGACAATCGGAGGCTTTCTTT. This gives the protein CASSPGQSEAFF.